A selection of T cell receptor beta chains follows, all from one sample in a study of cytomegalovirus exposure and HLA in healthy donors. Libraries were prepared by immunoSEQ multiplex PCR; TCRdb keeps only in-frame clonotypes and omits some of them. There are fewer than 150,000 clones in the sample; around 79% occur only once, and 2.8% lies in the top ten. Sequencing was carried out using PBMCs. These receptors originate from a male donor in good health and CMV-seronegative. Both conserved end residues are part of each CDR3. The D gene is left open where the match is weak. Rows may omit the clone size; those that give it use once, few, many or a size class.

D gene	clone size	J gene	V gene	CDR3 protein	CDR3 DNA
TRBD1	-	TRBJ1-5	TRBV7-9	CASSSGQGRYQPQHF	TGTGCCAGCAGCTCAGGACAGGGTCGTTATCAGCCCCAGCATTTT
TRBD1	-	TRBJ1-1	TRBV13	CASSRGDSLNTEAFF	TGTGCCAGCAGCAGAGGGGACAGCCTGAACACTGAAGCTTTCTTT
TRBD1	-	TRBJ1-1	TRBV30	CAWNRGLSTEAFF	TGTGCCTGGAACAGGGGGCTCAGCACTGAAGCTTTCTTT
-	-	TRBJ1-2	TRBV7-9	CASSLAHTSGGYTF	TGTGCCAGCAGCTTAGCACACACGTCGGGGGGCTACACCTTC
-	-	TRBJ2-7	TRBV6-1	CASSDSRAHEQYF	TGTGCCAGCAGTGATAGCAGGGCCCACGAGCAGTACTTC
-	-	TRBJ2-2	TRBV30	CAWRQGVSTGELFF	TGTGCCTGGAGGCAGGGTGTAAGCACCGGGGAGCTGTTTTTT
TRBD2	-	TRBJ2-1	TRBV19	CASTRGLAGEYEQFF	TGTGCCAGTACCCGTGGACTAGCGGGAGAGTATGAGCAGTTCTTC
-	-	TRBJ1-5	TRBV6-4	CASSDSSGVGQPQHF	TGTGCCAGCAGTGACTCTTCAGGGGTGGGACAGCCCCAGCATTTT
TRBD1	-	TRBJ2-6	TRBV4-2	CASSQDYPGQGSGANVLTF	TGTGCCAGCAGCCAAGATTATCCGGGACAGGGATCTGGGGCCAACGTCCTGACTTTC
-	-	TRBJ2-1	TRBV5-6	CASSLVGGPNNEQFF	TGTGCCAGCAGCTTGGTCGGGGGGCCGAACAATGAGCAGTTCTTC
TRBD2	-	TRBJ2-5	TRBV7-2	CASSLAGGQETQYF	TGTGCCAGCAGCTTAGCGGGGGGGCAAGAGACCCAGTACTTC
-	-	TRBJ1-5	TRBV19	CASSIIRTTRNQPQHF	TGTGCCAGTAGTATAATCAGGACAACCCGCAATCAGCCCCAGCATTTT
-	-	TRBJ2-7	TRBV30	CAWSARAGNYEQYF	TGTGCCTGGAGCGCCCGTGCAGGGAACTACGAGCAGTACTTC
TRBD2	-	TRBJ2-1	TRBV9	CASSVRNSGNEQFF	TGTGCCAGCAGCGTCCGTAATAGCGGGAATGAGCAGTTCTTC
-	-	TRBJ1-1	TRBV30	CAGRARTEAFF	TGTGCTGGGAGAGCAAGGACCGAAGCTTTCTTT
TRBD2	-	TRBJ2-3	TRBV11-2	CASSLELFSGVGTDTQYF	TGTGCCAGCAGCTTAGAGCTGTTTAGCGGGGTAGGCACAGATACGCAGTATTTT
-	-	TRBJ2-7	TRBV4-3	CASSQDNRESYEQYF	TGCGCCAGCAGCCAAGATAACAGGGAGTCCTACGAGCAGTACTTC
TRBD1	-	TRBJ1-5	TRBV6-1	CASSGLGQLGNQPQHF	TGTGCCAGCAGTGGACTGGGACAGCTTGGCAATCAGCCCCAGCATTTT
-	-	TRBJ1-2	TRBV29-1	CSVGSANYGYTF	TGCAGCGTTGGCAGTGCTAACTATGGCTACACCTTC
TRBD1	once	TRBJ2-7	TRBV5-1	CASSLDRGLEQYF	TGCGCCAGCAGCTTGGACAGGGGGCTCGAGCAGTACTTC
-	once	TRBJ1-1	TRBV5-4	CASSLDSYTEAFF	TGTGCCAGCAGCTTGGACAGCTACACTGAAGCTTTCTTT
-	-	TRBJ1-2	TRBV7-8	CASSLGGTYGYTF	TGTGCCAGCAGCTTAGGGGGGACTTATGGCTACACCTTC
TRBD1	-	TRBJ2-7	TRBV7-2	CASSLNPGGLYEQYF	TGTGCCAGCAGCTTAAATCCAGGGGGTCTCTACGAGCAGTACTTC
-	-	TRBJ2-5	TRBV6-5	CASSSSVETQYF	TGTGCCAGCAGTTCCAGCGTGGAGACCCAGTACTTC
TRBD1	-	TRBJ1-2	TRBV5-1	CASSVISGGIGYGYTF	TGCGCCAGCAGCGTGATTTCAGGGGGCATAGGGTATGGCTACACCTTC
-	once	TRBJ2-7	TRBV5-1	CASSLAYDRTYEQYF	TGCGCCAGCAGCTTGGCCTATGACAGGACCTACGAGCAGTACTTC
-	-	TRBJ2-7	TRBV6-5	CASSITSKYEQYF	TGTGCCAGCAGCATAACTAGCAAGTACGAGCAGTACTTC
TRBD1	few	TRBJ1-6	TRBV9	CASSPAGTGDNSPLHF	TGTGCCAGCAGCCCAGCCGGGACAGGTGATAATTCACCCCTCCACTTT
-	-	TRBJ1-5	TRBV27	CASSLSGSNQPQHF	TGTGCCAGCAGTTTATCCGGGAGCAATCAGCCCCAGCATTTT
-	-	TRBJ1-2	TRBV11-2	CASSPRGAGLGYTF	TGTGCCAGCAGCCCCAGGGGCGCAGGGCTCGGCTACACCTTC
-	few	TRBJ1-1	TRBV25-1	CASTEAGRVNTEAFF	TGTGCCAGCACCGAAGCGGGCAGAGTGAACACTGAAGCTTTCTTT
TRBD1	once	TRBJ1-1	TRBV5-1	CASSNYRGMNTEAFF	TGCGCCAGCAGCAACTACAGGGGAATGAACACTGAAGCTTTCTTT
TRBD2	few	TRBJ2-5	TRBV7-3	CASSLIGTNQETQYF	TGTGCCAGCAGCCTCATAGGGACTAACCAAGAGACCCAGTACTTC
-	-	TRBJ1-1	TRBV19	CASTVRENTEAFF	TGTGCCAGTACGGTCAGGGAGAACACTGAAGCTTTCTTT
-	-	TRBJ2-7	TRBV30	CAWSASLMAYEQYF	TGTGCCTGGAGTGCTAGCCTGATGGCTTACGAGCAGTACTTC
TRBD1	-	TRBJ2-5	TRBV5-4	CASSSGQGWETQYF	TGTGCCAGCAGCTCGGGACAGGGGTGGGAGACCCAGTACTTC
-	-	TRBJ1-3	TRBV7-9	CASSWGEGNTIYF	TGTGCCAGCAGTTGGGGCGAGGGAAACACCATATATTTT
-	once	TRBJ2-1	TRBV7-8	CASSPRSSEPHNEQFF	TGTGCCAGCAGCCCCAGATCTAGCGAACCCCACAATGAGCAGTTCTTC
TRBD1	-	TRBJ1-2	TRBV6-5	CAATGGNGYTF	TGTGCCGCGACAGGGGGCAATGGCTACACCTTC
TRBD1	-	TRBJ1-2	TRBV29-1	CSVEDGRDRGLGYTF	TGCAGCGTTGAAGATGGGCGGGACAGGGGATTGGGCTACACCTTC
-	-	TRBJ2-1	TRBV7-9	CASSAGQYNEQFF	TGTGCCAGCAGCGCCGGACAGTACAATGAGCAGTTCTTC
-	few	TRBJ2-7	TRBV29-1	CSVAEGAYEQYF	TGCAGCGTTGCGGAGGGTGCCTACGAGCAGTACTTC
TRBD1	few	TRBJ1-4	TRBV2	CASRGTGPSTNEKLFF	TGTGCCAGCAGGGGGACAGGGCCTTCAACTAATGAAAAACTGTTTTTT
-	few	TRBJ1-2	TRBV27	CASSLGGNYGYTF	TGTGCCAGCAGTTTAGGGGGGAACTATGGCTACACCTTC
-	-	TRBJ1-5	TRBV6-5	CASRAGGYGNQPQHF	TGTGCCAGCAGGGCCGGAGGGTATGGCAATCAGCCCCAGCATTTT
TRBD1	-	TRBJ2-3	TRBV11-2	CASSLGQTGGRTDTQYF	TGTGCCAGCAGCTTAGGTCAAACAGGGGGCCGCACAGATACGCAGTATTTT
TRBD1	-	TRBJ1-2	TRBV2	CASSGEGGLYGYTF	TGTGCCAGCAGTGGAGAAGGGGGCTTGTATGGCTACACCTTC
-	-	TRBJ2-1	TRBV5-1	CASSGDSSYNEQFF	TGCGCCAGCAGCGGGGACTCCTCTTACAATGAGCAGTTCTTC
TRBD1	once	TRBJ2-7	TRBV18	CASSPSQQGVYEQYF	TGTGCCAGCTCACCATCTCAACAGGGGGTCTACGAGCAGTACTTC
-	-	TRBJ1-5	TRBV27	CASSPRRQPQHF	TGTGCCAGCAGTCCTAGACGTCAGCCCCAGCATTTT
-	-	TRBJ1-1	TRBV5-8	CASSLVGRWEAFF	TGTGCCAGCAGCTTGGTCGGCAGGTGGGAAGCTTTCTTT
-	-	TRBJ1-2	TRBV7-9	CASSLARQERNYGYTF	TGTGCCAGCAGCTTAGCGAGACAGGAGAGGAACTATGGCTACACCTTC
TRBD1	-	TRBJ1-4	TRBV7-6	CPSSRTGSTNEKLFF	TGTCCCAGCAGCCGGACAGGGTCAACTAATGAAAAACTGTTTTTT
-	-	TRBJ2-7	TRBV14	CASSQEPQGPYEQYF	TGTGCCAGCAGCCAAGAGCCACAGGGCCCCTACGAGCAGTACTTC
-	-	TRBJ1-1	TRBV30	CAVQALNLNEAFF	TGTGCCGTCCAGGCGTTAAATCTGAATGAAGCTTTCTTT
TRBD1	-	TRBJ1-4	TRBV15	CATSMARGLSEKLFF	TGTGCCACCAGCATGGCCAGGGGGCTTAGTGAAAAACTGTTTTTT
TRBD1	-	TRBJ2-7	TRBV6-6	CASLATGGGEQYF	TGTGCCAGCCTGGCGACAGGGGGTGGCGAGCAGTACTTC
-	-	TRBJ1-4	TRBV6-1	CASRTGPTNEKLFF	TGTGCCAGCAGGACAGGCCCAACTAATGAAAAACTGTTTTTT
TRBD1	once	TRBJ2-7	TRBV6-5	CASSYSQGNYEQYF	TGTGCCAGCAGTTACTCACAGGGGAACTACGAGCAGTACTTC